The TCR beta chain described here comes from a study of blood T cell repertoires in COVID-19. Clones were sequenced by immunoSEQ multiplex PCR, and TCRdb holds only the in-frame ones, with some missing. Of 200,000 to 250,000 clones listed, about 88% are singletons. Each participant's cohort was designated according to participant-reported clinical history. V lost 8 bases and J 5 bases, leaving 14 bases between the germline ends. Germline loops: CDR1 ENHRY, CDR2 SYGVKD. This CDR3 contains 13 residues. The TCR comes from a woman between 25 and 40 years old who had recovered from COVID-19. Sequencing was performed on PBMCs or T cells enriched from blood (not recorded which). The V call is TRBV10-3, the J call TRBJ2-3; D not certain. The CDR3 nucleotides are TGTGCCATCGGGTCGCGTTCGGGAGATACGCAGTATTTT. Protein sequence: CAIGSRSGDTQYF.